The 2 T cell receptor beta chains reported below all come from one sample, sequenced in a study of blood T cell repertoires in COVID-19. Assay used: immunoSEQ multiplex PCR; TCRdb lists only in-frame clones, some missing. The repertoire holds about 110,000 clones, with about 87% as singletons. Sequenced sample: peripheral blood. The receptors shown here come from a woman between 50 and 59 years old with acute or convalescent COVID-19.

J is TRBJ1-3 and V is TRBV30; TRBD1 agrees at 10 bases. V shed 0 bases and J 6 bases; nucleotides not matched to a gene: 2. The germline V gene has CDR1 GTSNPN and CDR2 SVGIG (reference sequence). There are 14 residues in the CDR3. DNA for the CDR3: TGTGCCTGGAGTGTGACAGGGGGCGTAAACACCATATATTTT. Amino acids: CAWSVTGGVNTIYF.

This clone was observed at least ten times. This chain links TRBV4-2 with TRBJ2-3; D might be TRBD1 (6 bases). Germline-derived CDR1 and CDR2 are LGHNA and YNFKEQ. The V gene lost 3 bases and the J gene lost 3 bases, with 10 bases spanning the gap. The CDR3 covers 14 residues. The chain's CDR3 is CASSHWGRTDTQYF. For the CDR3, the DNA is TGTGCCAGCAGCCATTGGGGGCGGACAGATACGCAGTATTTT.